This T cell receptor (beta chain) originates from a study of cytomegalovirus exposure and HLA in healthy donors. Study-wide results and caveats: Most sequenced TCRs were rare (though some public TCRs occurred in many donors).

It was healthy bone marrow donors who served as donors. Germline V lookup: CDR1 SGHTA, CDR2 FQGNSA. V lost 5 bases, J lost 5 bases, and 18 bases lay in between. The CDR3 consists of 16 residues. Vbeta (60) and Jbeta (13) primers were used in the PCR. Sequenced by immunoSEQ multiplex PCR; TCRdb stores in-frame clones only, minus some. The data show 70,000 to 90,000 clones, 65% to 70% seen once. Points on this clone: No antigen is known for it.

The chain links TRBV7-2 to TRBJ1-4; D unclear. The receptor comes from a man aged 35 to 55 in good health and CMV-seropositive. Sequencing was carried out using PBMCs. The CDR3 is CASSPEKRAGNEKLFF. In nucleotides, the CDR3 is TGTGCCAGCAGCCCTGAGAAGAGGGCCGGGAATGAAAAACTGTTTTTT.